This T cell receptor (beta chain) was profiled in a study of control samples from healthy donors and cancer patients. The table came from immunoSEQ multiplex PCR; TCRdb's copy has only in-frame clones and leaves some out. The data contain roughly 95,000 clones, more than 85% of them seen just once; the ten biggest clones take up around 1%. The CDR3 extends over 15 amino acids. V lost 3 bases and J lost 8; bases outside the gene matches: 10. The germline gives CDR1 SGHNT, CDR2 YYREEE (reference sequence). Material for sequencing was blood. The clonotype originates from a woman aged 30 to 39 in good health. The V gene is TRBV5-4, the J gene TRBJ1-4; TRBD1 agrees at 7 bases. The CDR3 sequence: CASSSYRGNGEKLFF. The CDR3 region has the DNA TGTGCCAGCAGCTCATACAGGGGTAATGGCGAAAAACTGTTTTTT.